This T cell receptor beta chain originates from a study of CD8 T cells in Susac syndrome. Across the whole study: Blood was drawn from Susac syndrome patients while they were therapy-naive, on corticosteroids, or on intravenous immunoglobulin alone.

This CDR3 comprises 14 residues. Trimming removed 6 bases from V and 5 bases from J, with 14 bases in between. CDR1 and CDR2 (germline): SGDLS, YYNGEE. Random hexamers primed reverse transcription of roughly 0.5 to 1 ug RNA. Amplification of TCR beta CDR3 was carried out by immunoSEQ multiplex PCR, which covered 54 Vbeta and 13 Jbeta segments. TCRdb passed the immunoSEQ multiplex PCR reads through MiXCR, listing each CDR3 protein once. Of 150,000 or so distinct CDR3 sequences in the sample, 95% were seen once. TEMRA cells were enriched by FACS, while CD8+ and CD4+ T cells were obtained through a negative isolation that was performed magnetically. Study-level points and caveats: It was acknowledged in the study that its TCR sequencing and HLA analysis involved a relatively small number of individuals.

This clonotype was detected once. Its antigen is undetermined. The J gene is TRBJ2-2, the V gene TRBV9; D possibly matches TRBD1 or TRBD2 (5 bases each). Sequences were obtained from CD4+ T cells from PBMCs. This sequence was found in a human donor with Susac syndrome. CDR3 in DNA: TGTGCCAGCAACCCCGGGACCCGGACCGGGGAGCTGTTTTTT. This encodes CASNPGTRTGELFF.